This paragraph covers one TCR beta chain sequence. The antigen is undetermined. A single record per CDR3 protein comes from TCRdb applying MiXCR to the reads. The sample includes just under 550,000 distinct CDR3 sequences, 26% of them seen just once. This record comes from a study of T cell repertoires in cytomegalovirus infection. Overall study: Carrying CMV and the relevant HLA type showed in public TCR beta signatures. Study-wide results and limits: The study identified carriers of CMV plus the relevant HLA from cumulative public TCR beta family frequency. Dominating the ex vivo response were TCR beta clonotypes that were CMV-specific and HLA-C-restricted.

V was pared by 3 bases and J by 4 bases, with 7 bases between. The CDR3 is 13 amino acids. Germline CDR1 reads SGDLS; CDR2 reads YYNGEE. The sample was PBMCs. This TCR was recovered from a human donor in good health (CMV status not recorded). Some clones in this sample may be carry-over from other donors' samples. The rearrangement joins TRBV9 to TRBJ2-2; no firm D call. The CDR3 region is CASSAIFTGELFF. CDR3 coding DNA: TGTGCCAGCAGCGCGATATTCACCGGGGAGCTGTTTTTT.